One sample yielded the 11 T cell receptor beta chains listed below, sequenced in a study of T cells in Graves' hyperthyroidism and ophthalmopathy. The TCR beta CDR3 regions underwent amplification using RNA transcripts as the source. First-round RT-PCR targeting the TCR CDR3 was performed with the HTBI primer set. TCRdb used MiXCR to reprocess the multiplex PCR reads, holding one entry per CDR3 protein. The table shows approximately 400,000 distinct CDR3 sequences, with approximately 15% occurring only once. The sequenced sample consisted of blood. These receptors were collected from a woman aged 18-29 years with Graves' hyperthyroidism that later progressed to Graves' ophthalmopathy.

Ten or more counts support this clonotype. The CDR3 DNA follows: TGTGCCAGTAGTATGGGGGGACGAGGCACTGAAGCTTTCTTT. Translating it yields CASSMGGRGTEAFF. V and J are TRBV19 and TRBJ1-1, with TRBD1 as a possible D gene (5 bases). Germline V gene data show CDR1 as LNHDA and CDR2 as SQIVND (reference sequence). The CDR3 totals 14 residues. V lost 3 bases to trimming and J lost 4 bases, with 12 bases between them.

This clonotype was detected many times. The chain is built from TRBV7-9 and TRBJ2-1, with 10 bases lining up with TRBD2. CDR3 length equals 14 residues. The ends lost 2 bases at V and 7 bases at J; junction bases unmatched: 2. Germline assignment: CDR1 SEHNR and CDR2 FQNEAQ (reference sequence). The CDR3 bases are TGTGCCAGCAGCTTACTTAGCGGGAGGAATGAGCAGTTCTTC. Residues: CASSLLSGRNEQFF.

This clonotype has a count of ten or more. DNA for the CDR3: TGTGCCAGCAGTGACGGACAGGGGGACCTATGGCAGTTCTTC. Translating gives CASSDGQGDLWQFF. This rearrangement joins TRBV2 to TRBJ2-1, with 10 bases that match TRBD1. V gave up 3 bases and J gave up 12 bases; unmatched junction bases: 8. Germline V gene lookup returns CDR1 SNHLY and CDR2 FYNNEI. The CDR3 has 14 residues.

The sample holds many counts of this clonotype. The chain links TRBV28 to TRBJ2-1, with D possibly matching TRBD1 (6 bases). CDR1 is MDHEN and CDR2 is SYDVKM in the germline V gene. The V end was cut by 2 bases, the J end by 8 bases, with 10 bases between. The CDR3 spans 13 residues. CDR3 coding DNA: TGTGCCAGCAGTTTAGGGGGCGTGGATGAGCAGTTCTTC. Amino acid sequence: CASSLGGVDEQFF. Filled out from reference TRBV28 and TRBJ2-1, the complete variable domain reads DVKVTQSSRYLVKRTGEKVFLECVQDMDHENMFWYRQDPGLGLRLIYFSYDVKMKEKGDIPEGYSVSREKKERFSLILESASTNQTSMYLCASSLGGVDEQFFGPGTRLTVL.

This clonotype was counted at least ten times. V and J are TRBV20-1 and TRBJ2-7, with 12 positions matching TRBD2. Per the germline V gene, CDR1 is DFQATT and CDR2 is SNEGSKA (reference sequence). With V trimmed by 6 bases and J by 1 base, 4 bases remained unmatched. This CDR3 comprises 14 residues. The CDR3 is CSASTSGRSYEQYF. In DNA, the CDR3 is TGCAGTGCCAGCACTAGCGGGAGGTCCTACGAGCAGTACTTC.

This clonotype appeared a few times. This rearrangement joins TRBV27 to TRBJ2-7; D unresolved. The germline V gene encodes CDR1 MNHEY and CDR2 SMNVEV (reference sequence). CDR3 length equals 15 residues. The V end was cut by 0 bases, the J end by 1 base, with 10 bases between. In DNA, the CDR3 is TGTGCCAGCAGTTTATCATCTGGGCGGTCCTACGAGCAGTACTTC. Protein product: CASSLSSGRSYEQYF.

As concerns this clonotype: The junction shows a germline mismatch at one end, possibly a read error. The gene calls are TRBV27 and TRBJ2-1, with a possible D match to TRBD1 (5 bases). The germline CDR1 and CDR2 sequences are MNHEY and SMNVEV (reference sequence). The CDR3 extends over 12 amino acids. Here the CDR3 reads CASSRGHKEQFF. The CDR3 coding sequence is TGTGCCAGCAGTCGCGGACACAAAGAGCAGTTCTTC.

The chain recombines TRBV2 with TRBJ2-7, with D tentatively TRBD2 (5 bases). This CDR3 contains 13 residues. Germline V lookup: CDR1 SNHLY, CDR2 FYNNEI. V lost 6 bases to trimming and J lost 7 bases, with 16 bases between them. The CDR3 here is CASRGSPPGEQYF. The CDR3 DNA reads as TGTGCCAGCAGGGGCAGTCCTCCGGGGGAGCAGTACTTC. The entire variable domain, with the rest obtained from reference TRBV2 and TRBJ2-7, is as follows: EPEVTQTPSHQVTQMGQEVILRCVPISNHLYFYWYRQILGQKVEFLVSFYNNEISEKSEIFDDQFSVERPDGSNFTLKIRSTKLEDSAMYFCASRGSPPGEQYFGPGTRLTVT.

With respect to this clonotype: Just one base apart from a much larger clone, this may be a read error. The chain recombines TRBV11-3 with TRBJ2-1; TRBD2 matches at 7 bases. With the DNA end fitting TRBJ2-7 better, the J assignment may be wrong. Germline-derived CDR1 and CDR2 are SGHNT and YENEEA. This CDR3 has 14 residues. CDR3 nucleotide sequence: TGTGCCAGCAGCTCGGGAGGTAGGGGTAATGAGCAGTACTTC. Amino acid sequence: CASSSGGRGNEQYF.

V gene TRBV2 combines with J gene TRBJ1-2, with a weak D call TRBD1 (5 bases). V was trimmed by 1 base and J by 5 bases, leaving 8 bases between them. Looked up from germline, CDR1 is SNHLY and CDR2 is FYNNEI. The CDR3 spans 13 residues. CDR3: CASSEGGWYGYTF. The CDR3 DNA is TGTGCCAGCAGTGAAGGGGGGTGGTATGGCTACACCTTC.

The chain is built from TRBV7-9 and TRBJ2-5; 9 nucleotides agree with TRBD2. CDR1 is SEHNR and CDR2 is FQNEAQ in the germline V gene (reference sequence). This CDR3 is 16 amino acids long. V shed 6 bases, J shed 0 bases, and the junction held 8 bases outside the gene matches. The CDR3 sequence: CASSPWTSANQETQYF. The CDR3 DNA is TGTGCCAGCAGTCCCTGGACTAGCGCTAACCAAGAGACCCAGTACTTC.